The 2 T cell receptor beta chains in this list originate from one sample, sequenced in a study of blood T cell repertoires in COVID-19. The repertoire was sequenced with immunoSEQ multiplex PCR; TCRdb's copy has only in-frame clones and lacks some. This sample has around 150,000 clones, with approximately 90% found just once. The sequencing input was peripheral blood. Receptors were obtained from a woman aged 55-70 years with active or convalescent COVID-19.

The chain is built from TRBV29-1 and TRBJ2-3, with TRBD1 identical over 8 bases. CDR3 length: 14 residues. After removal of 7 bases from V and 3 bases from J, the junction contained 9 bases not matched to a gene. The germline V gene has CDR1 SQVTM and CDR2 ANQGSEA. This chain's CDR3 is CSAADRDRTDTQYF. The CDR3, as DNA: TGCAGCGCCGCGGACAGGGATCGAACAGATACGCAGTATTTT.

The chain is built from TRBV2 and TRBJ2-1; no clear D gene. CDR3 size: 13 residues. V lost 4 bases and J lost 6, with 10 bases in between. Germline assignment: CDR1 SNHLY and CDR2 FYNNEI. The CDR3 nucleotides read TGTGCCAGCAGTGTGGCCGCCCTCAATGAGCAGTTCTTC. Protein: CASSVAALNEQFF. Full variable domain (remainder filled in from reference TRBV2 and TRBJ2-1): EPEVTQTPSHQVTQMGQEVILRCVPISNHLYFYWYRQILGQKVEFLVSFYNNEISEKSEIFDDQFSVERPDGSNFTLKIRSTKLEDSAMYFCASSVAALNEQFFGPGTRLTVL.